This entry lists 25 T cell receptor beta chains sequenced from one sample in a study of human T cells and chemical hapten exposure. The time point: pre-sensitization, week 0. Treatment reported: therapeutic diphenylcyclopropenone sensitization with weekly scalp DPC. TCRdb called the RACE reads again in MiXCR, with one record for every CDR3 protein. The sample holds around 380,000 distinct CDR3 sequences, about 5% seen once. Sequencing was performed on whole blood, taken in connection with sensitization to the hapten diphenylcyclopropenone (DPC). The receptors derive from a woman younger than 30 with alopecia areata. Some clones in this sample may be carry-over from other donors' samples.

This clonotype was counted only a few times. This rearrangement joins TRBV18 to TRBJ1-4; 9 bases line up with TRBD1. J was trimmed by 8 bases and V by 3 bases; bases with no gene match: 7. The CDR3 is 15 residues long. From germline, CDR1 is KGHSH and CDR2 LQKENI. CDR3 loop: CASSPRTGEGEKLFF. CDR3 in DNA: TGTGCCAGCTCACCCCGGACAGGGGAAGGCGAAAAACTGTTTTTT. Drawing the rest from reference TRBV18 and TRBJ1-4, the complete variable domain is NAGVMQNPRHLVRRRGQEARLRCSPMKGHSHVYWYRQLPEEGLKFMVYLQKENIIDESGMPKERFSAEFPKEGPSILRIQQVVRGDSAAYFCASSPRTGEGEKLFFGSGTQLSVL.

This clonotype was observed a handful of times. The chain uses TRBV10-2 and TRBJ1-6; D remains ambiguous. Germline-derived CDR1 and CDR2 are WSHSY and SAAADI. The V end was cut by 2 bases, the J end by 16 bases, with 18 bases between. The CDR3 consists of 14 residues. The CDR3 DNA reads TGCGCCAGCAGTGAGACAGCATTTCAAGTCAGACTCCACTTT. Its protein product is CASSETAFQVRLHF.

The table lists this clonotype with many counts. The J gene is TRBJ2-3, the V gene TRBV10-2, with TRBD2 identical over 7 bases. The V segment lost 6 bases and the J segment 6 bases; nucleotides outside the gene matches: 6. The CDR3 spans 13 residues. Looked up from germline, CDR1 is WSHSY and CDR2 is SAAADI. CDR3 in DNA: TGCGCCAGCAGGCCTCAGACTAGCGATACGCAGTATTTT. Protein sequence: CASRPQTSDTQYF.

This clonotype has ten or more counts. This chain uses TRBV7-9 with TRBJ1-2; 7 nucleotides line up with TRBD1. Trimming cost V 4 bases and J 4 bases; bases outside gene matches: 21. The CDR3 has 19 residues. The V gene's germline CDR1 is SEHNR and CDR2 FQNEAQ (reference sequence). The CDR3 spells CASSSRNPRGTEGIYGYTF. In DNA form, the CDR3 reads TGTGCCAGCAGCTCACGAAATCCCCGAGGGACAGAGGGAATCTATGGCTACACCTTC.

The V gene is TRBV2, the J gene TRBJ2-5, with TRBD2 as a possible D gene (6 bases). Germline loops: CDR1 SNHLY, CDR2 FYNNEI. CDR3 length: 14 residues. Trimming took 7 bases from V and 2 from J, leaving 14 bases between them. CDR3 coding DNA: TGTGCCAGCAACCGGGGGACGAGTCAAGAGACCCAGTACTTC. Amino acid sequence: CASNRGTSQETQYF. Filled out from reference TRBV2 and TRBJ2-5, the complete variable domain reads EPEVTQTPSHQVTQMGQEVILRCVPISNHLYFYWYRQILGQKVEFLVSFYNNEISEKSEIFDDQFSVERPDGSNFTLKIRSTKLEDSAMYFCASNRGTSQETQYFGPGTRLLVL.

The V and J genes are TRBV12-3 or TRBV12-4 and TRBJ2-3, with D possibly being TRBD1 (5 bases). V lost 3 bases and J lost 1, with 11 bases in between. The CDR3 extends over 15 amino acids. The CDR3 loop is CASSLQGAGTDTQYF. The CDR3 nucleotides read TGTGCCAGCAGTTTGCAAGGGGCAGGCACAGATACGCAGTATTTT.

This clonotype was observed at least ten times. The chain recombines TRBV29-1 with TRBJ2-6, with D tentatively TRBD1 (6 bases). Germline V gene data show CDR1 as SQVTM and CDR2 as ANQGSEA. Trimming cost V 6 bases and J 1 base, with 19 bases left between them. The CDR3 totals 17 residues. The CDR3 sequence is CSVRAGVLSSGANVLTF. CDR3 DNA sequence: TGCAGCGTCCGAGCAGGGGTCTTAAGTTCTGGGGCCAACGTCCTGACTTTC.

In DNA form, the CDR3 reads TGTGCCAGCAGTCCGTTGCGGGGATTCTCCTACGAGCAGTACTTC. Its translation: CASSPLRGFSYEQYF. V is TRBV21-1 and J is TRBJ2-7; TRBD2 was called by the table and not checked on the DNA. TRBV21-1 has pseudogene status. The CDR3 is made up of 15 amino acids.

This clonotype appeared many times. This chain connects TRBV6-2 or TRBV6-3 to TRBJ1-5, with TRBD1 matching over 8 bases. Germline-derived CDR1 and CDR2 are MNHEY and SVGEGT. J was trimmed by 0 bases and V by 6 bases; bases with no gene match: 4. The CDR3 consists of 15 residues. CDR3 protein: CASRPDRGSNQPQHF. The CDR3 nucleotides are TGTGCCAGCAGGCCAGACAGGGGTAGCAATCAGCCCCAGCATTTT.

The table lists this clonotype with a few counts. The chain has TRBV5-4 and TRBJ1-5; 7 positions match TRBD1. Germline V gene sequence: CDR1 SGHNT, CDR2 YYREEE (reference sequence). CDR3 length: 15 residues. Unmatched junction bases numbered 6, after V lost 0 bases and J lost 6 bases. Here the CDR3 reads CASSLGGTAGQPQHF. DNA of the CDR3: TGTGCCAGCAGCTTGGGGGGGACAGCGGGTCAGCCCCAGCATTTT.

The chain combines TRBV7-9 with TRBJ2-5, with D possibly TRBD1 on 5 matching bases. CDR1 SEHNR and CDR2 FQNEAQ come from the germline V gene (reference sequence). V dropped 1 base and J dropped 2 bases, with 20 bases sitting between them. There are 18 residues in the CDR3. For the CDR3, the DNA is TGTGCCAGCAGCTTAGGCCTCCCCTGGAACAGGTTACAAGAGACCCAGTACTTC. Protein: CASSLGLPWNRLQETQYF. Supplemented by reference TRBV7-9 and TRBJ2-5, the full variable domain reads DTGVSQNPRHKITKRGQNVTFRCDPISEHNRLYWYRQTLGQGPEFLTYFQNEAQLEKSRLLSDRFSAERPKGSFSTLEIQRTEQGDSAMYLCASSLGLPWNRLQETQYFGPGTRLLVL.

The CDR3 sequence: CASGLVRSGNTEAFF. The CDR3 nucleotides are TGTGCTAGTGGTTTGGTACGGTCAGGGAACACTGAAGCTTTCTTT. J is TRBJ1-1 and V is TRBV12-5; D ambiguous. The germline V gene has CDR1 LGHNT and CDR2 FRNRAP. The germline V and J ends were trimmed by 0 bases and 1 base, with 9 bases remaining between them. CDR3 size: 15 residues. The whole variable domain, remainder taken from reference TRBV12-5 and TRBJ1-1, is DARVTQTPRHKVTEMGQEVTMRCQPILGHNTVFWYRQTMMQGLELLAYFRNRAPLDDSGMPKDRFSAEMPDATLATLKIQPSEPRDSAVYFCASGLVRSGNTEAFFGQGTRLTVV.

This clonotype showed up many times. The rearrangement links TRBV28 to TRBJ2-7; maybe TRBD1 (6 bases). The germline V gene encodes CDR1 MDHEN and CDR2 SYDVKM. CDR3 length: 12 amino acids. Trimming removed 6 bases at V and 3 bases at J, with 9 bases between. CDR3 loop: CASSLQGYEQYF. The CDR3 coding sequence is TGTGCCAGCAGCTTACAGGGCTACGAGCAGTACTTC. The full variable domain, with the rest looked up from reference TRBV28 and TRBJ2-7, is DVKVTQSSRYLVKRTGEKVFLECVQDMDHENMFWYRQDPGLGLRLIYFSYDVKMKEKGDIPEGYSVSREKKERFSLILESASTNQTSMYLCASSLQGYEQYFGPGTRLTVT.

This clonotype was counted ten times or more. The chain couples TRBV7-3 to TRBJ1-1, with unresolved D. CDR1 and CDR2 from the germline V gene are SGHTA and FQGTGA. The CDR3 loop spans 14 amino acids. The V and J ends lost 5 bases and 4 bases respectively, with 14 bases between them. In nucleotides, the CDR3 is TGTGCCAGCAGCCCGTCCCCTGCGGTCACTGAAGCTTTCTTT. Protein sequence: CASSPSPAVTEAFF.

Comments on this clonotype: One end of the junction fails to match germline, which may point to a read error. The rearrangement uses TRBV12-5 and TRBJ2-6, with 11 bases lining up with TRBD1. Germline CDR1 is LGHNT and CDR2 is FRNRAP. This CDR3 region has 17 residues. The CDR3 here is CASGSLSRDRGVNVLTF. The CDR3 nucleotides read TGTGCTAGTGGTTCGTTATCCCGGGACAGGGGGGTCAACGTCCTGACTTTC.

This clonotype appeared a few times. The chain couples TRBV18 to TRBJ1-2; the D is unclear. CDR1 is KGHSH and CDR2 is LQKENI in the germline V gene. The CDR3 sequence is 13 residues long. Trimming removed 0 bases from V and 5 bases from J, with 7 bases in between. The CDR3 bases are TGTGCCAGCTCACCACCGGTCCAGTATGGCTACACCTTC. Protein product: CASSPPVQYGYTF.

The genes are TRBV11-2 and TRBJ1-3; D is uncertain. This CDR3 is 16 amino acids long. With 0 bases removed from V and 1 base from J, the gap between germline ends came to 10 bases. Germline V lookup: CDR1 SGHAT, CDR2 FQNNGV. The DNA for the CDR3 is TGTGCCAGCAGCTTAGATCGACACCGGTCTGGAAACACCATATATTTT. Translating gives CASSLDRHRSGNTIYF.

Details on this clonotype: This may come from a read error, since a much larger clone is one base off. V is TRBV3-1 and J is TRBJ2-1; 7 nucleotides match TRBD1. The CDR3 is made up of 16 amino acids. CDR1 is LGHDT and CDR2 is YNNKEL in the germline V gene (reference sequence). J was trimmed by 4 bases and V by 1 base; bases with no gene match: 7. As DNA, the CDR3 is TGTGCCAGCAGCCAAGTCAGGACAGGTCATTACAATGAGCAGTTCTTC. Its protein product is CASSQVRTGHYNEQFF.

In this sample, this clonotype turned up a few times. The chain uses TRBV5-1 and TRBJ2-1; the match to TRBD2 covers 16 bases. The germline gives CDR1 SGHRS, CDR2 YFSETQ. This CDR3 spans 16 amino acids. The V gene end was trimmed by 6 bases and the J gene end by 9 bases; junction bases not matched to a gene: 9. Here the CDR3 DNA reads TGCGCCAGCACAGCGCTTGGGACTAGCGGGGGGGCTGAGCAGTTCTTC. Translated, it gives CASTALGTSGGAEQFF.

This clonotype showed up just a few times. This chain joins TRBV24-1 and TRBJ2-3; the match to TRBD2 covers 10 bases. The CDR3 runs to 17 residues. V shed 2 bases, J shed 2 bases, and the junction held 6 bases outside the gene matches. The germline V gene encodes CDR1 KGHDR and CDR2 SFDVKD. CDR3 coding DNA: TGTGCCACCAGTGATTCGCTAGCGGGGGCAATCACAGATACGCAGTATTTT. Translation: CATSDSLAGAITDTQYF.

This clonotype was seen repeatedly, ten times or more. The chain has TRBV18 and TRBJ1-2; perhaps TRBD1 as D (6 bases). Looked up from germline, CDR1 is KGHSH and CDR2 is LQKENI. V lost 3 bases and J 3 bases, leaving 14 bases between the germline ends. This CDR3 contains 15 residues. The CDR3 spells CASSPGREGDYGYTF. CDR3 coding DNA: TGTGCCAGCTCACCCGGCAGGGAGGGGGACTATGGCTACACCTTC.

The chain employs TRBV2 and TRBJ1-1; D is uncertain. CDR3 length equals 15 residues. Germline V gene sequence: CDR1 SNHLY, CDR2 FYNNEI. Trimming took 1 base from V and 2 from J, leaving 11 bases between them. CDR3 region: CASSEEVPANTEAFF. The CDR3 coding sequence is TGTGCCAGCAGTGAAGAGGTTCCGGCCAACACTGAAGCTTTCTTT.

The table lists this clonotype with many counts. CDR3 in amino acids: CALKGLRIYGYTF. The CDR3, as DNA: TGTGCCCTTAAGGGCTTGCGGATCTATGGCTACACCTTC. The chain combines TRBV6-1 with TRBJ1-2; no definite D call. The CDR3 loop spans 13 amino acids. CDR1 and CDR2 (germline): MNHNS, SASEGT. V was shortened by 11 bases and J by 4 bases, with 17 bases between the two germline ends.

Only a few counts were recorded for this clonotype. This chain joins TRBV21-1 and TRBJ1-1. TRBV21-1 is assigned pseudogene status. CDR3 length equals 17 residues. CDR3 sequence (DNA): TGTGCCAGCAGCAAGATAGTGATCATAACTCGGGACACTGAAGCTTTCTTT. Encoded protein: CASSKIVIITRDTEAFF.

This clonotype was seen only a few times. V is TRBV7-9 and J is TRBJ2-7; no reliable D call. Trimming pared 4 bases from V and 4 bases from J, leaving 8 bases between. Germline loops: CDR1 SEHNR, CDR2 FQNEAQ (reference sequence). There are 12 residues in the CDR3. DNA for the CDR3: TGTGCCAGCAGCTCCGCGAGGTACGAGCAGTACTTC. Its protein is CASSSARYEQYF.